This T cell receptor (beta chain) emerged from a study of shared clonotypes between healthy human individuals. Study at large: Each donor had three CD4 naive, three CD4 memory, two CD8 naive and one CD8 memory plate. Study-level results: In contrast to clonotypes shared by all four donors, non-shared clonotypes had lower generation probabilities.

It was CD45RO-negative cells, positively selected for CCR7, that made up naive CD8 cells, with terminally differentiated effector memory CD45RA+ cells excluded. Per germline, CDR1 MNHNY and CDR2 SVGAGI (reference sequence). The junction had 5 bases not matched to a gene; V was cut back by 2 bases and J by 1 base. CDR3 length: 16 amino acids. Per the study methods: For the immunoSEQ data, sequences were junction-only without quality scores, so filtering differed. Generated by immunoSEQ multiplex PCR, the TCRdb table keeps only in-frame clones and is missing some. That table gives V, J and clone size, and the DNA gave D and trimming. Among about 2 million clones, roughly 95% were seen once, and the ten largest hold 1% to 1.3%. As for this clone: Its antigen is as yet unknown.

Sequenced input: naive CD8+ T cells sorted from blood. This receptor was obtained from a man aged 18-30 years in good health. This chain links TRBV6-6 with TRBJ2-3; 8 positions agree with TRBD2. The CDR3 reads CASSYTSGGGTDTQYF. As DNA, the CDR3 is TGTGCCAGCAGTTACACTAGCGGAGGGGGCACAGATACGCAGTATTTT.